These 19 T cell receptor beta chains were all obtained from the same sample, sequenced in a study of cytomegalovirus exposure and HLA in healthy donors. Primers for the PCR totalled 60 Vbeta and 13 Jbeta. The method was immunoSEQ multiplex PCR; TCRdb's version includes in-frame clones alone and lacks a portion of them. The data contain about 170,000 clones, about 80% of them singletons. The sample taken for sequencing was PBMCs. The origin of the receptors is a man aged 25 to 40 in good health and CMV-seropositive.

Concerning this clone: Relative to the germline gene, one junction end is altered; a read error may explain this. This chain joins TRBV7-9 and TRBJ2-5, with D maybe TRBD2 (5 bases). The CDR3 contains 13 residues. Germline V gene data show CDR1 as SEHNR and CDR2 as FQNEAQ (reference sequence). The CDR3 here is CATQVEGQEAQYF. The CDR3 region has the DNA TGTGCCACCCAGGTCGAGGGTCAAGAGGCCCAGTACTTC.

This clone has only one observation. The chain has TRBV18 and TRBJ2-7; the match to TRBD1 covers 7 bases. The length of the CDR3 is 14 residues. Germline V CDR1 and CDR2: KGHSH, LQKENI. The junction had 6 bases not matched to a gene; V was cut back by 0 bases and J by 7 bases. The CDR3 is CASSPPTGVQEQYF. CDR3 nucleotides: TGTGCCAGCTCACCACCTACAGGGGTTCAGGAGCAGTACTTC.

The chain joins TRBV18 to TRBJ2-1; TRBD1 matches 7 bases. This CDR3 has 14 amino acids. Trimming at V came to 0 bases and at J to 6 bases, leaving 2 bases not matched to a gene. Germline lookup yields CDR1 KGHSH and CDR2 LQKENI. CDR3 residues: CASSPPTGINEQFF. CDR3 DNA sequence: TGTGCCAGCTCACCACCGACAGGGATCAATGAGCAGTTCTTC.

This rearrangement joins TRBV12-5 to TRBJ1-5; 10 bases map to TRBD1. The CDR3 loop spans 13 amino acids. J was trimmed by 4 bases and V by 10 bases; bases with no gene match: 4. CDR1 and CDR2 (germline): LGHNT, FRNRAP. The CDR3 loop reads CATRTGGNQPQHF. DNA of the CDR3: TGTGCTACCCGGACAGGGGGAAATCAGCCCCAGCATTTT.

The V and J genes are TRBV4-1 and TRBJ2-1; 7 nucleotides align to TRBD1. The germline gives CDR1 MGHRA, CDR2 YSYEKL. V trimming: 3 bases; J trimming: 6 bases; junction bases outside the gene matches: 5. The CDR3 is 14 amino acids. The CDR3 DNA is TGCGCCAGCAGCCACAACAGGGGAAGCAATGAGCAGTTCTTC. Protein: CASSHNRGSNEQFF.

J is TRBJ1-5 and V is TRBV5-6; 7 bases match TRBD1. The CDR3 loop spans 15 amino acids. V was clipped by 0 bases and J by 6 bases; unmatched bases: 6. In germline, CDR1 is SGHDT, CDR2 YYEEEE. This chain's CDR3 is CASSLGTGFSQPQHF. CDR3 sequence (DNA): TGTGCCAGCAGCTTGGGGACAGGATTTTCTCAGCCCCAGCATTTT. Full variable domain (rest looked up from reference TRBV5-6 and TRBJ1-5): DAGVTQSPTHLIKTRGQQVTLRCSPKSGHDTVSWYQQALGQGPQFIFQYYEEEERQRGNFPDRFSGHQFPNYSSELNVNALLLGDSALYLCASSLGTGFSQPQHFGDGTRLSIL.

This clone was observed once. This CDR3 is CASRRTGYSGANVLTF. In DNA form, the CDR3 reads TGTGCCAGCAGGAGGACAGGCTACTCTGGGGCCAACGTCCTGACTTTC. This chain connects TRBV2 to TRBJ2-6, with 7 positions matching TRBD1. CDR1 is SNHLY and CDR2 is FYNNEI in the germline V gene. This CDR3 region has 16 residues. V dropped 6 bases and J dropped 0; count of bases not matched to a gene: 5. Based on the CDR3 plus reference TRBV2 and TRBJ2-6, the full variable domain is EPEVTQTPSHQVTQMGQEVILRCVPISNHLYFYWYRQILGQKVEFLVSFYNNEISEKSEIFDDQFSVERPDGSNFTLKIRSTKLEDSAMYFCASRRTGYSGANVLTFGAGSRLTVL.

The chain combines TRBV6-5 with TRBJ2-5; 8 nucleotides agree with TRBD1. The end of the DNA fits TRBJ2-7 better, so the J call may be wrong. There are 15 residues in the CDR3. CDR1 is MNHEY, CDR2 SVGAGI, per germline. CDR3 coding DNA: TGTGCCAGCGGTCGACAGGGGACCTCCTCCTACGAGCAGTACTTC. As protein: CASGRQGTSSYEQYF.

The V call is TRBV6-5, the J call TRBJ1-4, with 7 bases matching TRBD1. V trimming: 2 bases; J trimming: 7 bases; junction bases outside the gene matches: 7. Germline V gene data show CDR1 as MNHEY and CDR2 as SVGAGI. The length of the CDR3 is 15 residues. CDR3 protein: CASSYSRGQPEKLFF. CDR3 DNA: TGTGCCAGCAGTTACAGCAGGGGACAGCCTGAAAAACTGTTTTTT.

V is TRBV19 and J is TRBJ2-7, with TRBD1 matching over 10 bases. CDR1 and CDR2 from the germline V gene are LNHDA and SQIVND (reference sequence). Unmatched junction bases numbered 6, after V lost 4 bases and J lost 6 bases. This CDR3 spans 14 amino acids. The CDR3, as DNA: TGTGCCAGTAGTACCGGGACAGGGGAACGCGAGCAGTACTTC. Amino acid sequence: CASSTGTGEREQYF.

This chain joins TRBV7-8 and TRBJ2-2; 9 bases are a match to TRBD1. The germline V gene encodes CDR1 SGHVS and CDR2 FQNEAQ. Trimming took 3 bases from V and 4 from J; bases not matched to a gene: 0. The CDR3 length is 14 residues. CDR3 region: CASSLTGGTGELFF. CDR3 sequence (DNA): TGTGCCAGCAGCTTGACAGGGGGCACCGGGGAGCTGTTTTTT.

The chain uses TRBV11-3 and TRBJ2-1; 8 bases are a match to TRBD1. The junction had 8 bases not matched to a gene; V was cut back by 0 bases and J by 4 bases. The germline V gene has CDR1 SGHNT and CDR2 YENEEA. The CDR3 extends over 17 amino acids. CDR3 protein: CASSLEPDREEYNEQFF. Written as DNA, the CDR3 is TGTGCCAGCAGCTTAGAGCCGGACAGGGAGGAATACAATGAGCAGTTCTTC.

The J gene is TRBJ1-1, the V gene TRBV11-3; TRBD1 aligns across 8 bases. Germline CDR1 SGHNT, CDR2 YENEEA. The CDR3 is 17 residues long. After removal of 5 bases from V and 0 bases from J, the junction contained 11 bases not matched to a gene. CDR3 nucleotide sequence: TGTGCCAGCAGCAAGCCGGGACAGGATGCATTGAACACTGAAGCTTTCTTT. Amino acids: CASSKPGQDALNTEAFF. The full variable domain, rest sourced from reference TRBV11-3 and TRBJ1-1, is EAGVVQSPRYKIIEKKQPVAFWCNPISGHNTLYWYLQNLGQGPELLIRYENEEAVDDSQLPKDRFSAERLKGVDSTLKIQPAELGDSAVYLCASSKPGQDALNTEAFFGQGTRLTVV.

This clone was counted only a few times. The chain employs TRBV9 and TRBJ2-2; 13 bases fit TRBD2. There are 17 residues in the CDR3. After removal of 4 bases from V and 2 bases from J, the junction contained 5 bases not matched to a gene. Germline CDR1 and CDR2: SGDLS and YYNGEE. The DNA of the CDR3 is TGTGCCAGCAGCCCCGGGACTAGCGGGACCAACACCGGGGAGCTGTTTTTT. Protein product: CASSPGTSGTNTGELFF.

The rearrangement uses TRBV5-6 and TRBJ1-6, with D hard to call. The CDR3 length is 14 residues. Germline V gene data show CDR1 as SGHDT and CDR2 as YYEEEE. Trimming took off 7 bases at V and 7 bases at J, with 15 bases between the two ends. The CDR3 loop reads CASESGLRNSPLHF. CDR3 nucleotides: TGTGCCAGCGAATCAGGTCTACGGAATTCACCCCTCCACTTT.

This clone has just a few counts. The V and J genes are TRBV6-4 and TRBJ2-2, with TRBD2 identical over 8 bases. CDR3 size: 15 residues. The J segment lost 4 bases and the V segment lost 0 bases, leaving 1 base of the junction unmatched. Germline V gene sequence: CDR1 MRHNA, CDR2 SNTAGT. CDR3 sequence: CASSDSSGSTGELFF. CDR3 bases: TGTGCCAGCAGTGACTCCAGCGGGAGCACCGGGGAGCTGTTTTTT.

The rearrangement links TRBV7-7 to TRBJ2-5; 10 positions match TRBD1. This CDR3 spans 15 amino acids. V trimming: 5 bases; J trimming: 5 bases; junction bases outside the gene matches: 8. Germline V gene data show CDR1 as SSHAT and CDR2 as FNYEAQ (reference sequence). Here the CDR3 reads CASSLQGQGMETQYF. As DNA, the CDR3 is TGTGCCAGCAGCCTACAGGGACAGGGGATGGAGACCCAGTACTTC.

J is TRBJ2-7 and V is TRBV5-1; 9 bases are shared with TRBD1. The CDR3 spans 21 residues. The J segment lost 0 bases and the V segment lost 2 bases, leaving 21 bases of the junction unmatched. Per germline, CDR1 SGHRS and CDR2 YFSETQ. The CDR3 DNA reads TGCGCCAGCAGCTTTAGTTTGTCTCGGCCCGGACAGGGGCCGGGCTCCTACGAGCAGTACTTC. Translating it yields CASSFSLSRPGQGPGSYEQYF.

V and J are TRBV29-1 and TRBJ2-7, with TRBD1 matching over 12 bases. Losses at the gene ends were 6 bases for V and 6 bases for J; bases not matched to a gene: 6. In germline, CDR1 is SQVTM, CDR2 ANQGSEA. The CDR3 runs to 13 residues. CDR3: CSVTGTGGSEQYF. The CDR3 DNA is TGCAGCGTAACCGGGACAGGGGGCTCCGAGCAGTACTTC.